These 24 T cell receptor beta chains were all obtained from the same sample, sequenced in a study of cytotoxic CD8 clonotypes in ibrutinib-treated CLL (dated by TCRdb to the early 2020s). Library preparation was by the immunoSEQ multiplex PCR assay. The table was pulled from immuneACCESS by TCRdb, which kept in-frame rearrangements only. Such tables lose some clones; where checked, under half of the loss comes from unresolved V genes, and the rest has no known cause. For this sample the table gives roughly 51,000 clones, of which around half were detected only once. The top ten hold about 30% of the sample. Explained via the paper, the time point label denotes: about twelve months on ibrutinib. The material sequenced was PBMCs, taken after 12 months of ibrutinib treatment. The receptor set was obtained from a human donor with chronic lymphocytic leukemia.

As DNA, the CDR3 is TGTGCCAGCAGCCCGAGGGCGCTTGCCACTGAAGCTTTCTTT. Residues: CASSPRALATEAFF. The rearrangement links TRBV9 to TRBJ1-1; no firm D call. Germline V CDR1 and CDR2: SGDLS, YYNGEE. V was shortened by 4 bases and J by 4 bases, with 14 bases between the two germline ends. The CDR3 spans 14 residues. The variable domain in full, with the rest retrieved from reference TRBV9 and TRBJ1-1, is DSGVTQTPKHLITATGQRVTLRCSPRSGDLSVYWYQQSLDQGLQFLIQYYNGEERAKGNILERFSAQQFPDLHSELNLSSLELGDSALYFCASSPRALATEAFFGQGTRLTVV.

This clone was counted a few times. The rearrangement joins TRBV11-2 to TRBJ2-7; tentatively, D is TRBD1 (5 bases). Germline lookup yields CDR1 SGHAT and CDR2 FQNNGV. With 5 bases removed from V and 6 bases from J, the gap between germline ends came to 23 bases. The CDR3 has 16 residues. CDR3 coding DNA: TGTGCCAGCAGCCCACCATCCGGCAGGGATATTGGCGAGCAGTACTTC. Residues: CASSPPSGRDIGEQYF. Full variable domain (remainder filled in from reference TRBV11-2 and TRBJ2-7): EAGVAQSPRYKIIEKRQSVAFWCNPISGHATLYWYQQILGQGPKLLIQFQNNGVVDDSQLPKDRFSAERLKGVDSTLKIQPAKLEDSAVYLCASSPPSGRDIGEQYFGPGTRLTVT.

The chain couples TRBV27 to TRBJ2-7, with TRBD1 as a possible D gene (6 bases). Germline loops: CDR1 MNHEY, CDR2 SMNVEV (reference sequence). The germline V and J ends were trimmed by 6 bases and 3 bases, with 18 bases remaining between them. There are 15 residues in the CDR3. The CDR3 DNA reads TGTGCCAGCAGCTTTAGGACCAGGGGAATCTACGAGCAGTACTTC. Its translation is CASSFRTRGIYEQYF.

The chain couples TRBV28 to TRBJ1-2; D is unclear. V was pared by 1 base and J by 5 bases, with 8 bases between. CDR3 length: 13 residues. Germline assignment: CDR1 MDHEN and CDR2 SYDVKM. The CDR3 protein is CASSLLRDYGYTF. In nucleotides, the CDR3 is TGTGCCAGCAGTTTATTGAGAGATTATGGCTACACCTTC.

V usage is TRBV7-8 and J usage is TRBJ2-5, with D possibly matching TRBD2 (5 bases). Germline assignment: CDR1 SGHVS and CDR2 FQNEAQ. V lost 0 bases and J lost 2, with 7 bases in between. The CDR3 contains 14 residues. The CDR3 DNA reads TGTGCCAGCAGCTTAGCTGAGGGTCAAGAGACCCAGTACTTC. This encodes CASSLAEGQETQYF.

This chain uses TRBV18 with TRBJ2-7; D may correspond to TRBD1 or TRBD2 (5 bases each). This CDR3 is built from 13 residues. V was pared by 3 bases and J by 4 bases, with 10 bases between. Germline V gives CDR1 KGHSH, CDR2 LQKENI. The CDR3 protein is CASSPGPHYEQYF. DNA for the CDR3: TGTGCCAGCTCACCGGGACCCCATTACGAGCAGTACTTC.

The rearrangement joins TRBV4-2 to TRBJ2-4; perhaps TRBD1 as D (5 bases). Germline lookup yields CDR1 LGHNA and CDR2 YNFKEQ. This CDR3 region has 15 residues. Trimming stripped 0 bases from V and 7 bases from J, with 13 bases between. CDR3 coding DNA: TGTGCCAGCAGCCAAGATGGGCAGGGATGGAACATTCAGTACTTC. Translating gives CASSQDGQGWNIQYF.

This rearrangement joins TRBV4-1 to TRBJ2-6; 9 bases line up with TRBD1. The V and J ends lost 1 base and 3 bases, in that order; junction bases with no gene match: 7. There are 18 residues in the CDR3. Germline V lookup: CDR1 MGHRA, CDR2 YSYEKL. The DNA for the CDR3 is TGCGCCAGCAGCCAAGCTGGGGACAGGGCTCGTGGGGCCAACGTCCTGACTTTC. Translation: CASSQAGDRARGANVLTF.

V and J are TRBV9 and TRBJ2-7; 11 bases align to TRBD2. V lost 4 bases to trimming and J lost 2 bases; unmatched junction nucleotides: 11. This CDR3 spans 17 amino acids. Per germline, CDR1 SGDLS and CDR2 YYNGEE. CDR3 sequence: CASSPYSGTSGTYEQYF. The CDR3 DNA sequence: TGTGCCAGCAGCCCATATTCCGGGACTAGCGGCACCTACGAGCAGTACTTC.

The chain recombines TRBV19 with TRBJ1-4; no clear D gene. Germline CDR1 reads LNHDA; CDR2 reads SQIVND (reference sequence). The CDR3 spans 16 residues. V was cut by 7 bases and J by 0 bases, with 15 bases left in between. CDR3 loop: CASTLRSSATNEKLFF. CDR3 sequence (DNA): TGTGCCAGTACTCTCCGGTCTTCTGCAACTAATGAAAAACTGTTTTTT. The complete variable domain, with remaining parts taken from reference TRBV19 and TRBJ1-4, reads DGGITQSPKYLFRKEGQNVTLSCEQNLNHDAMYWYRQDPGQGLRLIYYSQIVNDFQKGDIAEGYSVSREKKESFPLTVTSAQKNPTAFYLCASTLRSSATNEKLFFGSGTQLSVL.

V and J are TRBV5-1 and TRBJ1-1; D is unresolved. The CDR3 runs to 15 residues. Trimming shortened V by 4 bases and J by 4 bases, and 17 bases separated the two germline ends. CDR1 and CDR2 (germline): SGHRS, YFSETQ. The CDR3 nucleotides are TGCGCCAGCAGCCGGACCGGGGATGGACGCACTGAAGCTTTCTTT. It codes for CASSRTGDGRTEAFF.

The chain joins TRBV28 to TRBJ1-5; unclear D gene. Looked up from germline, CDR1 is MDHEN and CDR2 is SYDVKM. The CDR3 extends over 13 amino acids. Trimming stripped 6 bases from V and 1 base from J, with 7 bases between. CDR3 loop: CASRLKSNQPQHF. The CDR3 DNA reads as TGTGCCAGCAGGCTTAAAAGCAATCAGCCCCAGCATTTT.

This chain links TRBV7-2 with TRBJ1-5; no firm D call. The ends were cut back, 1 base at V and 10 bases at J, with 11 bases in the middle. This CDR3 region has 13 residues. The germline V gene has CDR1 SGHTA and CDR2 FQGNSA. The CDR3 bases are TGTGCCAGCAGCTTAGGACCCGATCGACCCCAGCATTTT. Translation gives CASSLGPDRPQHF.

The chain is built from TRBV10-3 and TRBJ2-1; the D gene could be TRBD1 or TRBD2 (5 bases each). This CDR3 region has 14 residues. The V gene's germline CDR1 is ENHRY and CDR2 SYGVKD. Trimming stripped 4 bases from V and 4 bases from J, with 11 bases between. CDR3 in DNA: TGTGCCATCAGTGCCGGGACCTTTTACAATGAGCAGTTCTTC. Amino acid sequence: CAISAGTFYNEQFF.

The CDR3 reads CASSLPAGSLYNEQFF. CDR3 sequence (DNA): TGTGCCAGCAGCTTGCCTGCGGGTAGTCTTTACAATGAGCAGTTCTTC. The genes are TRBV5-4 and TRBJ2-1, with D tentatively TRBD2 (5 bases). Germline V gene lookup returns CDR1 SGHNT and CDR2 YYREEE (reference sequence). This CDR3 is 16 amino acids long. The V end was cut by 1 base, the J end by 4 bases, with 15 bases between.

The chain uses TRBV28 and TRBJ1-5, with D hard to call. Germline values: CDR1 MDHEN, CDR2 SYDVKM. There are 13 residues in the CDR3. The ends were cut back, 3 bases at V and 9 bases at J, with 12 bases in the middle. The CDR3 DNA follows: TGTGCCAGCAGTTTTACCCCCGCCGCGCCCCAGCATTTT. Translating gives CASSFTPAAPQHF.

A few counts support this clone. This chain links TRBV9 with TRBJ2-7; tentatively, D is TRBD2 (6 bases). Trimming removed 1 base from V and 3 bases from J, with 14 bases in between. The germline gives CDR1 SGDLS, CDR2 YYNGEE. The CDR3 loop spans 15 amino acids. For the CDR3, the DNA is TGTGCCAGCAGCGTACAGGCGGGGAAATACTACGAGCAGTACTTC. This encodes CASSVQAGKYYEQYF.

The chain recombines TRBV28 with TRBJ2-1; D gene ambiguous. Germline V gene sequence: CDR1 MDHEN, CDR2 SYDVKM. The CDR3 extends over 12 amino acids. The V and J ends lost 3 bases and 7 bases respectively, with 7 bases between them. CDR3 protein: CASSLVRNEQFF. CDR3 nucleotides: TGTGCCAGCAGTTTGGTCCGGAATGAGCAGTTCTTC.

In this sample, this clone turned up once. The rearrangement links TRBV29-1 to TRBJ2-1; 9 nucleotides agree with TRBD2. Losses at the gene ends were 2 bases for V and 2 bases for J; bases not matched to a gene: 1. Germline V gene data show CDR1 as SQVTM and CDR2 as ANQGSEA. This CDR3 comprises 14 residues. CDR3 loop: CSVETSGPYNEQFF. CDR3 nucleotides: TGCAGCGTTGAAACTAGCGGGCCCTACAATGAGCAGTTCTTC.

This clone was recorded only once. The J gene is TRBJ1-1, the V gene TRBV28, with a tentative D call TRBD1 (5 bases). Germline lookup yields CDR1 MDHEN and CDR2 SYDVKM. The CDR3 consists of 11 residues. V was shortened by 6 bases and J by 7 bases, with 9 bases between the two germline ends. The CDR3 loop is CASSRQLEAFF. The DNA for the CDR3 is TGTGCCAGCAGCCGACAGCTTGAAGCTTTCTTT. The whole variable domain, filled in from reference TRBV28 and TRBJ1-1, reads DVKVTQSSRYLVKRTGEKVFLECVQDMDHENMFWYRQDPGLGLRLIYFSYDVKMKEKGDIPEGYSVSREKKERFSLILESASTNQTSMYLCASSRQLEAFFGQGTRLTVV.

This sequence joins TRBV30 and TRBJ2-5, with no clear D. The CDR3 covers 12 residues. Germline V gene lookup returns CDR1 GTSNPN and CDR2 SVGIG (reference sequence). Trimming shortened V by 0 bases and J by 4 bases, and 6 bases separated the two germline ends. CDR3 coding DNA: TGTGCCTGGAGTGTACAGCGAGAGACCCAGTACTTC. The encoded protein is CAWSVQRETQYF.

The CDR3 DNA is TGTGCCAGCAGTGAAGGGGGAGGGCTCAAAAACATTCAGTACTTC. This sequence encodes CASSEGGGLKNIQYF. The chain is built from TRBV6-1 and TRBJ2-4; 7 bases align to TRBD2. The CDR3 totals 15 residues. Losses at the gene ends were 1 base for V and 3 bases for J; bases not matched to a gene: 3. CDR1 and CDR2 (germline): MNHNS, SASEGT.

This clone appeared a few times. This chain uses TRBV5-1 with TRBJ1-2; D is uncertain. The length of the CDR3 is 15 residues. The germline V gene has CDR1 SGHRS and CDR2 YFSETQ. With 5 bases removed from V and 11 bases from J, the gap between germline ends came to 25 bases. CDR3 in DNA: TGCGCCAGCAGTTCCGATCCCACCCGAATGAAAGGATACACCTTC. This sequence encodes CASSSDPTRMKGYTF.

The CDR3 reads CASSFKGEGNSPLHF. The CDR3 DNA sequence: TGTGCCAGCAGCTTTAAGGGAGAGGGGAATTCACCCCTCCACTTT. The gene calls are TRBV5-6 and TRBJ1-6; TRBD1 is a possible D gene (5 bases). The V and J ends lost 2 bases and 7 bases respectively, with 13 bases between them. Germline loops: CDR1 SGHDT, CDR2 YYEEEE. The CDR3 length is 15 residues. Supplemented by reference TRBV5-6 and TRBJ1-6, the full variable domain reads DAGVTQSPTHLIKTRGQQVTLRCSPKSGHDTVSWYQQALGQGPQFIFQYYEEEERQRGNFPDRFSGHQFPNYSSELNVNALLLGDSALYLCASSFKGEGNSPLHFGNGTRLTVT.